This T cell receptor beta chain came from a study of post-analysis software for immune sequencing data. Study summary: Clinical courses comprised relapsing-remitting, secondary progressive and progressive-relapsing multiple sclerosis.

Overall study findings and caveats: Strong same-batch co-clustering of samples appeared with F measure clustering. In patients, five TRBV segments were more frequent than in controls, with TRBV5-6, TRBV5-1 and TRBV20-1 among them. Relative to controls, patients with multiple sclerosis showed significantly lower normalized Chao1 diversity.

Trimming cost V 5 bases and J 7 bases; bases outside gene matches: 8. The CDR3 contains 15 residues. This clonotype was found a few times. Its antigen is not known. Prepared libraries of TCR beta cDNA carried unique molecular identifiers. The source material, roughly 0.9 to 11 million T cells, gave rise to 510,000 or so cDNA molecules. A single record per CDR3 protein comes from TCRdb applying MiXCR to the PCR reads. The table has approximately 440,000 distinct CDR3 sequences, roughly 45% seen once. The V gene is TRBV12-3 or TRBV12-4, the J gene TRBJ1-5; 10 positions match TRBD1. Sample: blood. The source of this sequence is a girl aged 10 to 17 with multiple sclerosis. CDR3 residues: CASSRDRGAGQPQHF. In DNA, the CDR3 is TGTGCCAGCAGTCGGGACAGGGGAGCGGGGCAGCCCCAGCATTTT.